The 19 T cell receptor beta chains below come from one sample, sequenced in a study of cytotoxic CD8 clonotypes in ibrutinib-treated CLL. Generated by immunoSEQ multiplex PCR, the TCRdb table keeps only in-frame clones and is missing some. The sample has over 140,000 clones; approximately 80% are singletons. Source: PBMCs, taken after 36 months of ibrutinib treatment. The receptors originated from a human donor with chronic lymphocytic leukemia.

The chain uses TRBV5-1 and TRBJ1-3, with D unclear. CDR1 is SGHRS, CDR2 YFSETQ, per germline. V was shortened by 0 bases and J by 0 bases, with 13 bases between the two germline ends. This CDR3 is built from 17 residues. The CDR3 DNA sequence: TGCGCCAGCAGCTTGGGGAGCGGCCGGTTCTCTGGAAACACCATATATTTT. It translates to CASSLGSGRFSGNTIYF.

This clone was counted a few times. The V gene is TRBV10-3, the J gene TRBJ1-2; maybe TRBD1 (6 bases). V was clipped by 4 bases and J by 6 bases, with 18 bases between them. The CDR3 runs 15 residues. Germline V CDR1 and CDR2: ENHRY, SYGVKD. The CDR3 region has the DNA TGTGCCATCAGTGTACAACAGGGAGAAGGGGATGGCTACACCTTC. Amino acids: CAISVQQGEGDGYTF.

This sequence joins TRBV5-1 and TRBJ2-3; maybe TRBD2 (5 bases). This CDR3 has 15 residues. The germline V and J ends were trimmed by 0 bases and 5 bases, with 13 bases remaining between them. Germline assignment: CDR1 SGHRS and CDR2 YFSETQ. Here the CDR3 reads CASSLAFASQDTQYF. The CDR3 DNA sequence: TGCGCCAGCAGCTTGGCATTTGCTAGCCAAGATACGCAGTATTTT.

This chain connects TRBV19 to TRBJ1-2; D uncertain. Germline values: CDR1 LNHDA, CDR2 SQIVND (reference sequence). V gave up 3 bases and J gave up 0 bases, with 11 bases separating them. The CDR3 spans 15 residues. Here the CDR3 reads CASSILPAPNYGYTF. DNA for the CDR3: TGTGCCAGTAGTATTCTCCCGGCCCCTAACTATGGCTACACCTTC.

The CDR3 here is CASSTENTEAFF. The CDR3 bases are TGTGCCAGCAGTACAGAGAACACTGAAGCTTTCTTT. The rearrangement links TRBV25-1 to TRBJ1-1; D remains ambiguous. This CDR3 has 12 amino acids. Per the germline V gene, CDR1 is MGHDK and CDR2 is SYGVNS. The ends were cut back, 5 bases at V and 1 base at J, with 5 bases in the middle.

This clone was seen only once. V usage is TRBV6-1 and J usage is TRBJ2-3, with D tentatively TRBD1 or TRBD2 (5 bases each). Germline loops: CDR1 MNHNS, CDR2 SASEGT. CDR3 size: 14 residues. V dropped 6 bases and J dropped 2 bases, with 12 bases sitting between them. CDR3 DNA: TGTGCCAGCAGGCCGGGACCTCACACAGATACGCAGTATTTT. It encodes CASRPGPHTDTQYF.

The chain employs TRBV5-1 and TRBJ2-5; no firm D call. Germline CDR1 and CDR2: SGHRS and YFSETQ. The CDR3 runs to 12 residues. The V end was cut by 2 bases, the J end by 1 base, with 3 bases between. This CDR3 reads CASSFSQETQYF. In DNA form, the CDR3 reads TGCGCCAGCAGCTTTTCCCAAGAGACCCAGTACTTC.

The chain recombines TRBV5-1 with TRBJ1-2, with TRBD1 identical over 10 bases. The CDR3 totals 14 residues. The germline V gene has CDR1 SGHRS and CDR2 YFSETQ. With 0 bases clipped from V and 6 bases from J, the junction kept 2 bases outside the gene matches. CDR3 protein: CASSLGQGADGYTF. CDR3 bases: TGCGCCAGCAGCTTGGGACAGGGGGCAGATGGCTACACCTTC.

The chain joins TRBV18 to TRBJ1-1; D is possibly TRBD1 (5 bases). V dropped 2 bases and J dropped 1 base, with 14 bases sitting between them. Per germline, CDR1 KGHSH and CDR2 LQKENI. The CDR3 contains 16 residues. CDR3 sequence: CASSPGAPGRNTEAFF. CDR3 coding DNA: TGTGCCAGCTCACCAGGGGCTCCCGGGCGGAACACTGAAGCTTTCTTT.

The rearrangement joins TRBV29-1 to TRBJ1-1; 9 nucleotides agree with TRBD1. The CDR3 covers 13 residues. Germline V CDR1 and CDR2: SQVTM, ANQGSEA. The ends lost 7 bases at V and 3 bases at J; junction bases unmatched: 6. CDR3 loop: CSGSDRGYTEAFF. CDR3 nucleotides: TGCAGCGGCTCGGACAGGGGCTACACTGAAGCTTTCTTT.

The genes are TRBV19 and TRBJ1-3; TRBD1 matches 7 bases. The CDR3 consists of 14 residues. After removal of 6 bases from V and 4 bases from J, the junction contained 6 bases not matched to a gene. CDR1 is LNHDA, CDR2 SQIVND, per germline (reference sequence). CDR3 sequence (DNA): TGTGCCAGTAGAGCGACAGGGTCCGGAAACACCATATATTTT. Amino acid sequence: CASRATGSGNTIYF.

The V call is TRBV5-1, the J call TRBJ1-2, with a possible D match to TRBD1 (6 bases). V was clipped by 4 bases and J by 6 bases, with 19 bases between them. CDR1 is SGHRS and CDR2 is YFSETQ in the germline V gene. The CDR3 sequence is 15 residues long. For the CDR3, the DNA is TGCGCCAGCAGCGCGGGGGCAGGGTTATTTGATGGCTACACCTTC. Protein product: CASSAGAGLFDGYTF.

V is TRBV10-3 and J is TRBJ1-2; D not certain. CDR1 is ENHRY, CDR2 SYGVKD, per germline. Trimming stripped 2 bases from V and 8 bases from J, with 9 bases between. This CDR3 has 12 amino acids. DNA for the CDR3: TGTGCCATCAGTGAGGCGCCGAGGGGCTACACCTTC. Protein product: CAISEAPRGYTF.

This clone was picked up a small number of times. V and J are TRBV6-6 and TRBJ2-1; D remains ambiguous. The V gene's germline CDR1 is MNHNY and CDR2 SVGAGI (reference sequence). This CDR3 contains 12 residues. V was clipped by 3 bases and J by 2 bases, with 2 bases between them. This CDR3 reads CASSYAYNEQFF. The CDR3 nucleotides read TGTGCCAGCAGTTATGCCTACAATGAGCAGTTCTTC.

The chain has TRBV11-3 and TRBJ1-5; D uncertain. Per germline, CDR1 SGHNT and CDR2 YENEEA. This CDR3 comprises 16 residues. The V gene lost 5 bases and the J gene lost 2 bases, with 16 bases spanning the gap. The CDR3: CASSPARRKCNQPQHF. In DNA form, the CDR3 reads TGTGCCAGCAGCCCAGCGAGGAGAAAATGCAATCAGCCCCAGCATTTT.

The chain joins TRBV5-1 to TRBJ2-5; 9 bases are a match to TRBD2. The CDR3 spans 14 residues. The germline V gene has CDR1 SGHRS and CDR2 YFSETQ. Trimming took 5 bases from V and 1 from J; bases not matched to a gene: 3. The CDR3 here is CASRAGGIQETQYF. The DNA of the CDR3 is TGCGCCAGCAGGGCGGGAGGGATCCAAGAGACCCAGTACTTC.

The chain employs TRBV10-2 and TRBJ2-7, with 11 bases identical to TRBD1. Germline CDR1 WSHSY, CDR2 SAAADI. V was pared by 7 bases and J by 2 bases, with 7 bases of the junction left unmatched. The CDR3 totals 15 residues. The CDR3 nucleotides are TGCGCCAGCACCGAGCCGGGACAGGGGGCCTACGAGCAGTACTTC. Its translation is CASTEPGQGAYEQYF.

CDR3 sequence reads: CASSYGQGEGYTF. In nucleotides, the CDR3 is TGTGCCAGCAGTTATGGACAGGGAGAAGGCTACACCTTC. The gene calls are TRBV6-1 and TRBJ1-2; TRBD1 agrees at 8 bases. Germline values: CDR1 MNHNS, CDR2 SASEGT. The CDR3 has 13 residues. The ends lost 5 bases at V and 8 bases at J; junction bases unmatched: 7.

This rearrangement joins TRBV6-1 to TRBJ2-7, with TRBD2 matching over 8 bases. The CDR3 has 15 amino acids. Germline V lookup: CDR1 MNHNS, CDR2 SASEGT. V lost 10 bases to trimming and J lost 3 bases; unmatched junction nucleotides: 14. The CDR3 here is CATESRAGGVYEQYF. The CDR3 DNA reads TGTGCCACCGAGTCTAGGGCGGGGGGAGTCTACGAGCAGTACTTC.